The clone carrying this TCR beta chain was counted at least ten times. Its antigen is still unknown. Individual cDNA molecules in this library carried unique molecular identifiers. TCRdb re-derived calls from the 5' RACE reads in MiXCR, one entry per CDR3 protein. Here the sample spans tens of thousands of distinct CDR3 sequences, more than 7.5% being singletons. The CDR3 spans 12 residues. The V end was cut by 1 base, the J end by 5 bases, with 6 bases between. The source of the sample is a study of human T cells and chemical hapten exposure. About the study: It was small differences in pooled library volume that mainly caused per-sample TCR yields to vary.

Study-level findings and limits: Among TCRs, those above 1 in 1000 frequency were unaffected by DPC sensitization.

The study extracted total RNA from unfractionated whole blood. The gene calls are TRBV12-3 or TRBV12-4 and TRBJ2-7; D uncertain. This clonotype originated in a male donor in good health. The chain's CDR3 is CASSLGPDEQYF. The CDR3 DNA reads TGTGCCAGCAGTTTAGGCCCAGACGAGCAGTACTTC.